The 17 T cell receptor beta chains reported below all come from one sample, sequenced in a study of yellow fever vaccine responses in identical twins. In TCRdb, the RT-PCR reads were re-called with MiXCR into one record per CDR3 protein. The table has about 4,200 distinct CDR3 sequences, over 75% seen once. The sample consisted of T cells from blood (PBMCs), unsorted or a sorted subset (not recorded which), taken before or after yellow fever vaccination (not recorded which). The receptors originated from a woman under 30 who received the yellow fever vaccine.

The rearrangement joins TRBV28 to TRBJ2-3; D ambiguous. The germline V gene has CDR1 MDHEN and CDR2 SYDVKM. There are 13 residues in the CDR3. V shed 6 bases and J shed 2 bases, with 9 bases lying between them. The CDR3 DNA reads as TGTGCCAGCAGCCCTAAGAACACAGATACGCAGTATTTT. Protein sequence: CASSPKNTDTQYF. Complete variable domain (other parts from reference TRBV28 and TRBJ2-3): DVKVTQSSRYLVKRTGEKVFLECVQDMDHENMFWYRQDPGLGLRLIYFSYDVKMKEKGDIPEGYSVSREKKERFSLILESASTNQTSMYLCASSPKNTDTQYFGPGTRLTVL.

The chain has TRBV11-3 and TRBJ2-1; unclear D gene. The CDR3 length is 15 residues. Per germline, CDR1 SGHNT and CDR2 YENEEA. Trimming shortened V by 5 bases and J by 3 bases, and 14 bases separated the two germline ends. The CDR3 coding sequence is TGTGCCAGCAGCCCGTTGGGGAAGGTCTACAATGAGCAGTTCTTC. Translated, it gives CASSPLGKVYNEQFF.

CDR3 loop: CASSPGLAGGMSTDTQYF. The CDR3 DNA reads TGTGCCAGCAGCCCCGGACTAGCGGGAGGGATGAGCACAGATACGCAGTATTTT. This rearrangement joins TRBV11-1 to TRBJ2-3, with 15 bases aligning to TRBD2. The CDR3 consists of 18 residues. CDR1 SGHAT and CDR2 FQDESV come from the germline V gene (reference sequence). V gave up 5 bases and J gave up 0 bases; unmatched junction bases: 6. Complete variable domain (other parts from reference TRBV11-1 and TRBJ2-3): EAEVAQSPRYKITEKSQAVAFWCDPISGHATLYWYRQILGQGPELLVQFQDESVVDDSQLPKDRFSAERLKGVDSTLKIQPAELGDSAMYLCASSPGLAGGMSTDTQYFGPGTRLTVL.

The rearrangement links TRBV6-5 to TRBJ2-7, with D possibly matching TRBD2 (5 bases). The CDR3 sequence is 15 residues long. Trimming left V 0 bases short and J 5 bases short, with 14 bases between. Germline CDR1 and CDR2: MNHEY and SVGAGI. The chain's CDR3 is CASSYSTPGVNEQYF. CDR3 DNA: TGTGCCAGCAGTTACTCGACCCCCGGGGTGAACGAGCAGTACTTC.

The chain carries TRBV2 and TRBJ2-7, with D maybe TRBD2 (5 bases). V was shortened by 4 bases and J by 5 bases, with 12 bases between the two germline ends. The CDR3 covers 13 residues. Germline CDR1 is SNHLY and CDR2 is FYNNEI. CDR3 sequence: CASSALFGNEQYF. CDR3 sequence (DNA): TGTGCCAGCAGTGCGCTATTCGGGAACGAGCAGTACTTC.

This clonotype was detected once. The chain combines TRBV23-1 with TRBJ2-2, with no clear D. TRBV23-1 is filed as an ORF, its function uncertain. This CDR3 is 13 amino acids long. Trimming removed 2 bases from V and 8 bases from J, with 9 bases in between. The CDR3 DNA reads TGCGCCAGCAGTCAAACAAGCCTTGGGGAGCTGTTTTTT. Translated, it gives CASSQTSLGELFF.

This rearrangement joins TRBV2 to TRBJ2-3, with TRBD1 matching 7 bases. The germline V gene encodes CDR1 SNHLY and CDR2 FYNNEI. Trimming removed 7 bases from V and 0 bases from J; junction bases left unmatched: 4. The CDR3 runs 14 residues. The CDR3 DNA follows: TGTGCCAGCAAGACAGGGCTAAGCACAGATACGCAGTATTTT. Amino acid sequence: CASKTGLSTDTQYF.

The J gene is TRBJ2-5, the V gene TRBV5-4; maybe TRBD2 (6 bases). Deletions cut 7 bases from V and 3 bases from J, with 10 bases between. Germline assignment: CDR1 SGHNT and CDR2 YYREEE (reference sequence). CDR3 size: 12 residues. This CDR3 reads CASRGNKETQYF. The CDR3, as DNA: TGTGCCAGCCGCGGGAATAAAGAGACCCAGTACTTC.

V usage is TRBV11-3 and J usage is TRBJ2-1, with no clear D. The CDR3 spans 12 residues. Trimming took off 4 bases at V and 5 bases at J, with 6 bases between the two ends. The germline V gene encodes CDR1 SGHNT and CDR2 YENEEA. The CDR3: CASSSLNNEQFF. The CDR3 DNA reads TGTGCCAGCAGCTCGCTTAACAATGAGCAGTTCTTC.

This chain uses TRBV7-2 with TRBJ2-3; D is uncertain. The CDR3 extends over 14 amino acids. Germline CDR1 is SGHTA and CDR2 is FQGNSA. Between the trimmed V and J ends, which lost 3 bases and 2 bases, there was a span of 9 bases. The CDR3 coding sequence is TGTGCCAGCAGCTTCTCTAGACCCACAGATACGCAGTATTTT. Its protein product is CASSFSRPTDTQYF.

There are a few counts of this clonotype. V and J are TRBV11-2 and TRBJ2-1; 7 positions agree with TRBD1. The junction had 3 bases not matched to a gene; V was cut back by 3 bases and J by 4 bases. The CDR3 is 14 amino acids. The germline CDR1 and CDR2 sequences are SGHAT and FQNNGV. CDR3 DNA sequence: TGTGCCAGCAGCTTGAGACAGGGATACAATGAGCAGTTCTTC. As protein: CASSLRQGYNEQFF.

This chain joins TRBV29-1 and TRBJ2-7; D remains unclear. The CDR3 totals 13 residues. CDR1 and CDR2 (germline): SQVTM, ANQGSEA. The germline V and J ends were trimmed by 5 bases and 0 bases, with 11 bases remaining between them. The CDR3 reads CSVRSGNSYEQYF. CDR3 in DNA: TGCAGCGTTCGATCGGGCAACTCCTACGAGCAGTACTTC.

The chain couples TRBV20-1 to TRBJ2-1, with a possible D match to TRBD1 (5 bases). This CDR3 contains 15 residues. Germline-derived CDR1 and CDR2 are DFQATT and SNEGSKA (reference sequence). The ends were cut back, 0 bases at V and 5 bases at J, with 14 bases in the middle. In DNA form, the CDR3 reads TGCAGTGCTAGAGATCGTAGGACACCTGACAATGAGCAGTTCTTC. It translates to CSARDRRTPDNEQFF.

The chain employs TRBV4-1 and TRBJ1-6; D is undetermined. The V and J ends lost 1 base and 9 bases respectively, with 16 bases between them. The CDR3 consists of 16 residues. Germline loops: CDR1 MGHRA, CDR2 YSYEKL. CDR3 protein: CASSQVTDNGRSPLHF. The CDR3 DNA is TGCGCCAGCAGCCAAGTGACCGATAACGGGCGTTCACCCCTCCACTTT.

Comments on this clonotype: At one end the junction does not follow the germline gene, possibly because of a read error. J is TRBJ2-7 and V is TRBV11-3; tentatively, D is TRBD2 (5 bases). Looked up from germline, CDR1 is SGHNT and CDR2 is YENEEA. This CDR3 has 14 amino acids. The CDR3 DNA reads as TGTGCCAGCAGCTTAGATCCGGGGTCCTCCGAGCAGTACTTC. This translates into CASSLDPGSSEQYF.

The chain has TRBV28 and TRBJ2-7; no clear D. Germline assignment: CDR1 MDHEN and CDR2 SYDVKM. CDR3 length equals 14 residues. The V end lost 2 bases, the J end lost 5 bases, and 13 bases lay between the germline ends. CDR3 nucleotide sequence: TGTGCCAGCAGTTTAAAGGGTAATTGGGACGAGCAGTACTTC. This sequence encodes CASSLKGNWDEQYF.

This rearrangement joins TRBV13 to TRBJ2-7; 7 nucleotides match TRBD2. Per germline, CDR1 PRHDT and CDR2 FYEKMQ (reference sequence). The CDR3 length is 12 residues. J gave up 6 bases and V 6 bases, and 5 bases lay outside the gene matches. This CDR3 reads CASRGDYGEQYF. In DNA form, the CDR3 reads TGTGCCAGCAGAGGGGACTACGGCGAGCAGTACTTC.